A selection of T cell receptor beta chains follows, all from one sample in a study of response to subunit inactivated influenza vaccine. TCRdb re-derived calls from the RT-PCR reads in MiXCR, one entry per CDR3 protein. The top ten clones hold 6.5% to 8.5% of a sample with roughly 700,000 distinct CDR3 sequences, about 14% of them seen once. Sequencing was performed on PBMCs from blood, taken about 14 days before vaccination. These receptor sequences come from a man in his fifties who received an inactivated influenza vaccine. The CDR3 runs from the conserved cysteine through the conserved F or W. Each record gives: V gene, clone size, J gene, D gene, CDR3 protein, CDR3 DNA. The D gene is left open where the match is weak. Clone size appears in some rows only: once, few, many, or a class for an expanded clone.

>TRBV3-1|.|TRBJ1-2|TRBD1
CASSQGGTAIYGYTF
TGTGCCAGCAGCCAAGGAGGGACAGCGATCTATGGCTACACCTTC
>TRBV5-1|few|TRBJ2-3|.
CASRIGLQTSTDTQYF
TGCGCCAGCAGAATTGGACTCCAAACTAGCACAGATACGCAGTATTTT
>TRBV3-1|few|TRBJ1-6|.
CASSPGPLPGSPLHF
TGTGCCAGCAGCCCCGGCCCCCTCCCGGGTTCACCCCTCCACTTT
>TRBV7-2|.|TRBJ1-5|.
CASSLTGGMKQPQHF
TGTGCCAGCAGCTTAACCGGGGGAATGAAACAGCCCCAGCATTTT
>TRBV6-5|.|TRBJ2-5|TRBD2
CASSYSGGPSVSQYF
TGTGCCAGCAGCTATAGCGGGGGGCCTTCTGTGAGCCAGTACTTC
>TRBV7-8|few|TRBJ2-5|TRBD2
CASSLSSGGAETQYF
TGTGCCAGCAGCTTGTCTAGCGGGGGGGCAGAGACCCAGTACTTC
>TRBV5-1|.|TRBJ1-1|TRBD1
CASSSQGAKNTEAFF
TGCGCCAGCAGCTCGCAGGGGGCGAAGAACACTGAAGCTTTCTTT
>TRBV7-2|few|TRBJ1-1|TRBD1
CASSQRQGASTEAFF
TGTGCCAGCAGCCAGCGACAGGGGGCAAGCACTGAAGCTTTCTTT
>TRBV12-3/TRBV12-4|many|TRBJ1-4|TRBD1
CASSVGQERGKLFF
TGTGCCAGCAGCGTGGGACAGGAGAGGGGTAAACTGTTTTTT
>TRBV4-1|many|TRBJ2-5|TRBD2
CASSQTSGGVETQYF
TGCGCCAGCAGCCAGACTAGCGGGGGCGTCGAGACCCAGTACTTC
>TRBV19|.|TRBJ2-7|.
CASGMKGALSYEQYF
TGTGCCAGTGGTATGAAAGGGGCCCTCTCCTACGAGCAGTACTTC
>TRBV20-1|many|TRBJ1-2|.
CSARAGTRRGYTF
TGCAGTGCTAGAGCCGGGACAAGACGGGGCTACACCTTC
>TRBV11-2|few|TRBJ1-2|.
CASSSTPAVAADGYTF
TGTGCCAGCAGCTCAACCCCGGCCGTTGCGGCTGATGGCTACACCTTC
>TRBV6-2/TRBV6-3|many|TRBJ2-2|.
CASRMRGSEELFF
TGTGCCAGCAGAATGAGAGGGTCGGAGGAGCTGTTTTTT
>TRBV12-3/TRBV12-4|many|TRBJ1-6|.
CASRDSNNSPLHF
TGTGCCAGCAGGGACAGCAATAATTCACCCCTCCACTTT
>TRBV20-1|few|TRBJ2-2|.
CSATTGPGELFF
TGCAGTGCGACTACAGGCCCCGGGGAGCTGTTTTTT
>TRBV5-1|.|TRBJ2-7|.
CASSLDVGRGIPEQYF
TGCGCCAGCAGCTTGGATGTCGGCAGGGGTATTCCCGAGCAGTACTTC
>TRBV5-1|few|TRBJ1-6|TRBD1
CASSLLTGTGGSPLHF
TGCGCCAGCAGCTTGTTGACCGGGACAGGAGGTTCACCCCTCCACTTT
>TRBV6-2/TRBV6-3|.|TRBJ2-1|.
CASSYSSLAVYNEQFF
TGTGCCAGCAGTTACTCGAGTTTAGCAGTCTACAATGAGCAGTTCTTC
>TRBV24-1|.|TRBJ2-1|.
CATSGKGHYNEQFF
TGTGCCACCAGTGGCAAAGGGCACTACAATGAGCAGTTCTTC
>TRBV6-1|.|TRBJ1-2|.
CASSEADNYGYTF
TGTGCCAGCAGTGAAGCAGATAACTATGGCTACACCTTC
>TRBV6-1|.|TRBJ2-6|TRBD1
CASSEVLVGQGTRLANVLTF
TGTGCCAGCAGTGAAGTTTTGGTAGGACAGGGGACTCGGTTGGCCAACGTCCTGACTTTC
>TRBV4-1|.|TRBJ1-4|.
CASSHLHQGRVGLFF
TGCGCCAGCAGCCATCTCCATCAAGGGAGGGTAGGACTGTTTTTT
>TRBV6-6|.|TRBJ2-7|TRBD1
CASSDRGSYEQYF
TGTGCCAGCAGTGACAGGGGGTCCTACGAGCAGTACTTC
>TRBV29-1|.|TRBJ2-1|.
CSVEETSGGVRQFF
TGCAGCGTTGAAGAAACTTCCGGTGGGGTCCGGCAGTTCTTC
>TRBV20-1|many|TRBJ1-2|.
CSARVGGVYGYTF
TGCAGTGCTAGAGTGGGGGGGGTCTATGGCTACACCTTC
>TRBV19|few|TRBJ2-1|.
CASSISWGAGPYNEQFF
TGTGCCAGTAGTATTAGTTGGGGGGCCGGCCCTTACAATGAGCAGTTCTTC
>TRBV30|few|TRBJ2-2|.
CAFFDGNTNTGELFF
TGTGCCTTTTTCGACGGAAACACGAACACCGGGGAGCTGTTTTTT
>TRBV2|.|TRBJ2-2|TRBD1
CASKRGLTGELFF
TGTGCCAGCAAGAGGGGGCTCACCGGGGAGCTGTTTTTT
>TRBV3-1|.|TRBJ2-5|TRBD1
CASSHLGTGETQYF
TGTGCCAGCAGCCATCTCGGGACAGGCGAGACCCAGTACTTC
>TRBV7-8|.|TRBJ1-6|TRBD1
CASSLDRGHRSPLHF
TGTGCCAGCAGCCTGGACAGGGGGCATCGTTCACCCCTCCACTTT